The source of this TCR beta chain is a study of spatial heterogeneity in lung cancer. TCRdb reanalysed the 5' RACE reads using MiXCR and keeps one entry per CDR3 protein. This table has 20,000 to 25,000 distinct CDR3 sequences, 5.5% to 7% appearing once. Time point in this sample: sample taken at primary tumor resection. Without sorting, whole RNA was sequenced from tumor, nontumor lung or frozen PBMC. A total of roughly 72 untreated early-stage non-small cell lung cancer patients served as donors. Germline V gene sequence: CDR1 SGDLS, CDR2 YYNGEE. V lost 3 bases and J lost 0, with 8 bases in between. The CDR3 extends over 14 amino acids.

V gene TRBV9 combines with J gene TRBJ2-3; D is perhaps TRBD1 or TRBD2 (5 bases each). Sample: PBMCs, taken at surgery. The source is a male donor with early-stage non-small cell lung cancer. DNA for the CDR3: TGTGCCAGCAGCGGGGGCGGGAGCACAGATACGCAGTATTTT. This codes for CASSGGGSTDTQYF.